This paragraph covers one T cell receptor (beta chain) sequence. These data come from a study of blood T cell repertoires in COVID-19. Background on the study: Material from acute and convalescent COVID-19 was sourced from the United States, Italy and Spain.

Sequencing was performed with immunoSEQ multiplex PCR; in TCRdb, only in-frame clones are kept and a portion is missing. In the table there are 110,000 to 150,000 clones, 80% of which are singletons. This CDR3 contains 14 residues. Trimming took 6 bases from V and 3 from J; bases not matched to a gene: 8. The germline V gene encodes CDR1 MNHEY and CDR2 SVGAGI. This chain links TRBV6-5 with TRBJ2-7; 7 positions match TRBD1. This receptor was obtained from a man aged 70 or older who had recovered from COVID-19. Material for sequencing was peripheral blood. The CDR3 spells CASSPVDRSYEQYF. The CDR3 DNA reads TGTGCCAGCAGCCCAGTGGACAGGAGCTACGAGCAGTACTTC.